Below, 14 T cell receptor beta chains from the same sample are listed, as sequenced in a study of cytotoxic CD8 clonotypes in ibrutinib-treated CLL. TCRdb keeps only in-frame clones here, not all; method: immunoSEQ multiplex PCR. The profile shows more than 150,000 clones, around 72% of them singletons. This sample comprised PBMCs, obtained after 24 months of ibrutinib treatment. These receptors came from a human donor with chronic lymphocytic leukemia.

The gene calls are TRBV7-9 and TRBJ2-5; 8 nucleotides align to TRBD2. Germline CDR1 SEHNR, CDR2 FQNEAQ (reference sequence). The CDR3 is 16 residues long. The V gene end was trimmed by 1 base and the J gene end by 3 bases; junction bases not matched to a gene: 7. Written as DNA, the CDR3 is TGTGCCAGCAGCTTAGGTCGGACTAGCAGGGAAGAGACCCAGTACTTC. This sequence encodes CASSLGRTSREETQYF.

CDR3: CASSRLAGLTDTQYF. The CDR3 DNA sequence: TGTGCCAGCAGTAGACTAGCGGGACTCACAGATACGCAGTATTTT. This chain links TRBV6-5 with TRBJ2-3; 11 nucleotides match TRBD2. Germline V lookup: CDR1 MNHEY, CDR2 SVGAGI. The trim removed 5 bases at V and 2 bases at J, leaving 3 bases unmatched. This CDR3 comprises 15 residues.

The chain employs TRBV6-5 and TRBJ1-2, with D possibly matching TRBD1 (6 bases). With 2 bases removed from V and 6 bases from J, the gap between germline ends came to 10 bases. The germline V gene has CDR1 MNHEY and CDR2 SVGAGI. The CDR3 runs 13 residues. The CDR3 nucleotides are TGTGCCAGCAGTTACGAGGGGGTCAATGGCTACACCTTC. It codes for CASSYEGVNGYTF.

This chain joins TRBV27 and TRBJ2-7; D remains ambiguous. The CDR3 runs 17 residues. Germline V CDR1 and CDR2: MNHEY, SMNVEV (reference sequence). Trimming took off 5 bases at V and 6 bases at J, with 26 bases between the two ends. The CDR3: CASSPTLLQGRPCEQYF. CDR3 nucleotides: TGTGCCAGCAGTCCAACCCTCTTACAAGGGCGCCCCTGCGAGCAGTACTTC.

V is TRBV5-4 and J is TRBJ2-7; 7 positions agree with TRBD2. The CDR3 runs to 17 residues. From germline, CDR1 is SGHNT and CDR2 YYREEE (reference sequence). V lost 5 bases, J lost 2 bases, and 16 bases stayed unmatched. CDR3 amino acids: CASRSQTGASGTYEQYF. In nucleotides, the CDR3 is TGTGCCAGCAGATCTCAAACCGGGGCTAGCGGTACCTACGAGCAGTACTTC.

V is TRBV30 and J is TRBJ2-3; perhaps TRBD1 as D (6 bases). The CDR3 is made up of 14 amino acids. V lost 4 bases to trimming and J lost 4 bases, with 15 bases between them. Germline CDR1 reads GTSNPN; CDR2 reads SVGIG (reference sequence). CDR3 sequence (DNA): TGTGCCTGGAATAGGGGGAAAAGGTCAGATACGCAGTATTTT. This codes for CAWNRGKRSDTQYF.

The rearrangement joins TRBV19 to TRBJ2-7; 9 nucleotides align to TRBD1. V lost 8 bases, J lost 3 bases, and 14 bases stayed unmatched. The CDR3 consists of 16 residues. Germline V CDR1 and CDR2: LNHDA, SQIVND (reference sequence). The CDR3 sequence: CASQDRGPASNYEQYF. The CDR3 bases are TGTGCCAGTCAGGACAGGGGCCCCGCTTCCAACTACGAGCAGTACTTC. Complete variable domain (other parts from reference TRBV19 and TRBJ2-7): DGGITQSPKYLFRKEGQNVTLSCEQNLNHDAMYWYRQDPGQGLRLIYYSQIVNDFQKGDIAEGYSVSREKKESFPLTVTSAQKNPTAFYLCASQDRGPASNYEQYFGPGTRLTVT.

The rearrangement uses TRBV28 and TRBJ1-1, with D unresolved. Trimming took 4 bases from V and 1 from J, leaving 13 bases between them. The V gene's germline CDR1 is MDHEN and CDR2 SYDVKM. The CDR3 is made up of 15 amino acids. The CDR3 protein is CASSSARWGNTEAFF. In nucleotides, the CDR3 is TGTGCCAGCAGTTCCGCCAGGTGGGGGAACACTGAAGCTTTCTTT.

The rearrangement uses TRBV4-1 and TRBJ2-7, with D possibly TRBD1 on 5 matching bases. Trimming shortened V by 4 bases and J by 4 bases, and 20 bases separated the two germline ends. The CDR3 totals 16 residues. The germline gives CDR1 MGHRA, CDR2 YSYEKL. In nucleotides, the CDR3 is TGCGCCAGCAGCCGAATGGGGCAGGCGAGCAAATACGAGCAGTACTTC. Translating it yields CASSRMGQASKYEQYF.

This clone was seen a handful of times. The chain is built from TRBV27 and TRBJ1-2; D is possibly TRBD1 (5 bases). The germline V gene encodes CDR1 MNHEY and CDR2 SMNVEV (reference sequence). The CDR3 totals 15 residues. Trimming removed 0 bases at V and 8 bases at J, with 16 bases between. DNA of the CDR3: TGTGCCAGCAGTTTATCGGCTGTGGGGGTAAGCGGCTACACCTTC. Protein sequence: CASSLSAVGVSGYTF.

V usage is TRBV15 and J usage is TRBJ2-1; TRBD2 agrees at 14 bases. CDR3 length: 17 residues. Germline CDR1 and CDR2: LNHNV and YYDKDF (reference sequence). V was pared by 0 bases and J by 6 bases, with 4 bases of the junction left unmatched. CDR3 nucleotides: TGTGCCACCAGCAGAGATACAGGACTAGCGGGAGGCAATGAGCAGTTCTTC. Its protein product is CATSRDTGLAGGNEQFF.

This chain connects TRBV9 to TRBJ2-1, with TRBD2 as a possible D gene (5 bases). Per the germline V gene, CDR1 is SGDLS and CDR2 is YYNGEE. V was pared by 0 bases and J by 5 bases, with 6 bases between. There are 13 residues in the CDR3. The CDR3 DNA sequence: TGTGCCAGCAGCGTAGCTAGCAACAATGAGCAGTTCTTC. It yields the protein CASSVASNNEQFF.

The chain uses TRBV4-1 and TRBJ2-1, with TRBD2 matching 14 bases. CDR1 and CDR2 (germline): MGHRA, YSYEKL. This CDR3 comprises 17 residues. The V gene end was trimmed by 5 bases and the J gene end by 3 bases; junction bases not matched to a gene: 6. The DNA for the CDR3 is TGCGCCAGCAGCACCCCGGGACTAGCGGGAGTCTACAATGAGCAGTTCTTC. Protein sequence: CASSTPGLAGVYNEQFF.

The rearrangement links TRBV27 to TRBJ1-5; TRBD1 matches at 8 bases. V shed 2 bases, J shed 5 bases, and the junction held 5 bases outside the gene matches. CDR1 and CDR2 (germline): MNHEY, SMNVEV (reference sequence). CDR3 length: 15 amino acids. CDR3 region: CASSLQGANHQPQHF. The CDR3 DNA reads TGTGCCAGCAGTTTACAGGGGGCGAATCATCAGCCCCAGCATTTT.